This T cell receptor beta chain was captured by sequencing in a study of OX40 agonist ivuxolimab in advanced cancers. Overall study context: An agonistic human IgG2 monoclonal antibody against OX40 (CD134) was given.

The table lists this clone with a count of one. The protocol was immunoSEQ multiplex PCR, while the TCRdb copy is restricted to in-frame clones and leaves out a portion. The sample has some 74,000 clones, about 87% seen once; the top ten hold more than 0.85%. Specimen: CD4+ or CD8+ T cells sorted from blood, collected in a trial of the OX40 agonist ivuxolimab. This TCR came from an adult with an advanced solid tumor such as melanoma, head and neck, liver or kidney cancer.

The CDR3 DNA sequence: TGTGCCAGCGGGGGAACAGGACAAGAGACCCAGTACTTC. This sequence encodes CASGGTGQETQYF. This chain uses TRBV19 with TRBJ2-5, with TRBD2 as a possible D gene (6 bases). Trimming took 9 bases from V and 2 from J, leaving 13 bases between them. The CDR3 extends over 13 amino acids. The germline V gene encodes CDR1 LNHDA and CDR2 SQIVND (reference sequence).